This TCR beta chain was identified during a study of T cells in tumors after PD-1 blockade. Tumor or blood genomic DNA was sequenced, with inputs of about 550 ng to 6,004 ng. The CDR3 is made up of 19 amino acids. CDR1 and CDR2 from the germline V gene are SNHLY and FYNNEI. Broader study findings: Blood contained about 40% of the tumor's TCR clonotypes.

A note on this clone: Its target is not known. Sequence at one end of the junction differs from germline and may be a read error.

Generated by immunoSEQ multiplex PCR, the TCRdb table keeps only in-frame clones and is missing some. The sample includes 14,000 to 15,000 clones, roughly 87% of them seen just once. This chain joins TRBV2 and TRBJ2-1; possibly TRBD2 for D (7 bases). The receptor comes from a human donor with basal cell carcinoma. Here the sequenced sample was PBMCs, taken after anti-PD-1 treatment. The CDR3 is CACSYGGARVGSSYNEQFF. CDR3 sequence (DNA): TGTGCCTGCAGTTATGGGGGGGCGCGGGTGGGGAGCTCCTACAATGAGCAGTTCTTC.